This T cell receptor (beta chain) was observed in a study of identical twins' blood T cells. In the study overall: Approximately twelve libraries, six alpha and six beta, gave 45 million to 50 million reads.

Overall study findings and caveats: Twins shared more top CDR3 clonotypes than unrelated donors did.

Both ends of each TCR cDNA library bore sample-specific barcodes. Original processing notes: Each library had 2.2 to 3.6 million CDR3 reads and about 85,000 to nearly 500,000 clonotypes. TCRdb reprocessed the 5' RACE reads via MiXCR and lists one record per CDR3 protein. The V and J calls reflect TCRdb's pipeline rather than the authors' work. The sample lists hundreds of thousands of distinct CDR3 sequences; about 28% were seen once. This CDR3 is 17 amino acids long. In regard to this clonotype: What it recognizes is unknown.

Material: PBMCs. V and J are TRBV21-1 and TRBJ2-1; the D segment call TRBD1 is taken from the table without a DNA check. TRBV21-1 is reported as a pseudogene. This clonotype originated in a woman aged 18 to 55 in good health. Here the CDR3 reads CASHRRASENFYNEQFF. CDR3 nucleotides: TGTGCCAGCCACAGGAGAGCGAGCGAGAATTTCTACAATGAGCAGTTCTTC.